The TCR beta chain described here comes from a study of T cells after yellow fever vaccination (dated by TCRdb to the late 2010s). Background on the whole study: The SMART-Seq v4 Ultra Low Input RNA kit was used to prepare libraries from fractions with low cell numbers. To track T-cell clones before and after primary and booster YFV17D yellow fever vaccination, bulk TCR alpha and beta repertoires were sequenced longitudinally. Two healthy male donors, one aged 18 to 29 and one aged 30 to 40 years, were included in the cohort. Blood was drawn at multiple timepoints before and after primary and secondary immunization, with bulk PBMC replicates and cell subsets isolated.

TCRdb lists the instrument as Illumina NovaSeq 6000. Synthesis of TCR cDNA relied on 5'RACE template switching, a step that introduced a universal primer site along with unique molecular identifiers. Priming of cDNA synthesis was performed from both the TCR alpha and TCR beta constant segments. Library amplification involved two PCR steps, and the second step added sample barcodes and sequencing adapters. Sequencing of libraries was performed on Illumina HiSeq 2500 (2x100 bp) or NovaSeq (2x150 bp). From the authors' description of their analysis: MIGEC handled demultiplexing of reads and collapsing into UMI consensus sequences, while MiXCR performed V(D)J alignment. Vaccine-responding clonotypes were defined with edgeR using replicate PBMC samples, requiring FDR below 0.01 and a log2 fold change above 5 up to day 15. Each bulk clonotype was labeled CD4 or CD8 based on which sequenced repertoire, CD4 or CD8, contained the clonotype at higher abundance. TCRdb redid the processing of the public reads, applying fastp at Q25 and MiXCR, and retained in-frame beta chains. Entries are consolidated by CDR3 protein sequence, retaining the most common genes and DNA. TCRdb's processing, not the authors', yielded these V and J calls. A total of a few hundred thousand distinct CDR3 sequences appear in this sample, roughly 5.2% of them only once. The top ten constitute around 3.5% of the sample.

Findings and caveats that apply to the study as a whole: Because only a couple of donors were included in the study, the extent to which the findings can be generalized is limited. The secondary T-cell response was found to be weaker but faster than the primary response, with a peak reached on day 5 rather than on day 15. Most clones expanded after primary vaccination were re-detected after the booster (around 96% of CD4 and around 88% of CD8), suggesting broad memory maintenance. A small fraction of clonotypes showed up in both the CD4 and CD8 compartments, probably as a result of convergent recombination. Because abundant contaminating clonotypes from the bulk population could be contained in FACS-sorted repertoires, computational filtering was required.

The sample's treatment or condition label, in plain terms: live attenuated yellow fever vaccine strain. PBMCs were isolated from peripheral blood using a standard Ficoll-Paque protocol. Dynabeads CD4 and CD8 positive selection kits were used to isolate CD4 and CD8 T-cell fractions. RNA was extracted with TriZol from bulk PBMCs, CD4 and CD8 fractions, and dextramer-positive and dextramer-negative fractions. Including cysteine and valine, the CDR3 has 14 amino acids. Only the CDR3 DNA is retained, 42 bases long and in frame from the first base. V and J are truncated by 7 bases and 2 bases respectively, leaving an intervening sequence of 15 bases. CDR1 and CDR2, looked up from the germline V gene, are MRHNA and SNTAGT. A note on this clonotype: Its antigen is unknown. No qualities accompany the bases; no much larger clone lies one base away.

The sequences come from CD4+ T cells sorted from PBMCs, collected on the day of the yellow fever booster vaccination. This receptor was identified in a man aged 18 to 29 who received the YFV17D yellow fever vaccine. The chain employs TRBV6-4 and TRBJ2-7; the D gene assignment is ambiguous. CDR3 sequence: CASTTGSRTYEQYV. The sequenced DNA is TGTGCCAGCACCACCGGTAGCAGAACCTACGAGCAGTACGTC.